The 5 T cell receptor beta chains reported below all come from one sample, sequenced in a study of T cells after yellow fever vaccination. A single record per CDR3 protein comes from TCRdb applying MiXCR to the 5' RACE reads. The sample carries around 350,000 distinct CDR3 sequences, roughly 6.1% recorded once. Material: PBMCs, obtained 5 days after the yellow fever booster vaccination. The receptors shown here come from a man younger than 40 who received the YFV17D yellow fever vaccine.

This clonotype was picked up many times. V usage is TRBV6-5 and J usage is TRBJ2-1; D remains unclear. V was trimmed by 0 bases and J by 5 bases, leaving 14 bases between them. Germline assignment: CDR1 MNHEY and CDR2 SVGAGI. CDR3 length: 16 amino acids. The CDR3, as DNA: TGTGCCAGCAGTTACTCGAGCCGACTCGCTGACAATGAGCAGTTCTTC. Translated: CASSYSSRLADNEQFF.

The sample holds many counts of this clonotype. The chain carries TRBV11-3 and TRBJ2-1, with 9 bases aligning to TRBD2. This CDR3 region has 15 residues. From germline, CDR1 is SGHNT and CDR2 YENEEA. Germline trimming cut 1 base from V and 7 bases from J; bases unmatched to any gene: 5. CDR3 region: CASSLGGTSINEQFF. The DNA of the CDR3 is TGTGCCAGCAGCTTAGGTGGGACTAGCATAAATGAGCAGTTCTTC.

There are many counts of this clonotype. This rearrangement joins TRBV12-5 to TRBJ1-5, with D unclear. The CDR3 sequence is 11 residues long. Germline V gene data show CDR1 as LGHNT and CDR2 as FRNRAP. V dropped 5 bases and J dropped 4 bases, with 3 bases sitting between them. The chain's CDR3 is CASGLNQPQHF. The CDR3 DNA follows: TGTGCTAGTGGTCTAAATCAGCCCCAGCATTTT.

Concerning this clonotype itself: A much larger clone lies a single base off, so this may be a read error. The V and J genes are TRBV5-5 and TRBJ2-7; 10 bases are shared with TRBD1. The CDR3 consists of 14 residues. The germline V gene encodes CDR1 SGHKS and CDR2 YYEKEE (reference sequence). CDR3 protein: CSSSPDRGTREQYF. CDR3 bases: TGTTCCAGCAGTCCGGACAGGGGGACGCGAGAGCAGTACTTC. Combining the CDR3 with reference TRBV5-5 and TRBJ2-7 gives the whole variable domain DAGVTQSPTHLIKTRGQQVTLRCSPISGHKSVSWYQQVLGQGPQFIFQYYEKEERGRGNFPDRFSARQFPNYSSELNVNALLLGDSALYLCSSSPDRGTREQYFGPGTRLTVT.

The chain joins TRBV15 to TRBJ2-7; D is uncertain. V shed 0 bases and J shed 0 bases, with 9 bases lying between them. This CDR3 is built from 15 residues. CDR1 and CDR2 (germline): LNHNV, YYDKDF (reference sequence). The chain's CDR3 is CATSRDLRTSYEQYF. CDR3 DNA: TGTGCCACCAGCAGAGATCTCAGAACCTCCTACGAGCAGTACTTC.